The 14 T cell receptor beta chains in this list originate from one sample, sequenced in a study of CD8 T cells in ankylosing spondylitis. Study-wide results and caveats: It appeared that ankylosing spondylitis blood was characterized by a TCR beta motif of several highly homologous variants.

These TCRs' antigens remain unknown. TCRdb itself ran the 5' RACE reads through MiXCR, one entry per CDR3 protein. The repertoire holds roughly 700,000 distinct CDR3 sequences, with around 20% as singletons. What was sequenced was blood, either unsorted or a sorted T cell fraction (not recorded which). These receptors were obtained from a male donor with ankylosing spondylitis.

The chain is built from TRBV2 and TRBJ2-2; tentatively, D is TRBD2 (5 bases). The germline V gene encodes CDR1 SNHLY and CDR2 FYNNEI. This CDR3 spans 16 amino acids. V shed 2 bases and J shed 1 base, with 11 bases lying between them. In nucleotides, the CDR3 is TGTGCCAGCAGTGAATCGGGAAGCCGGAACACCGGGGAGCTGTTTTTT. Translating gives CASSESGSRNTGELFF.

V and J are TRBV4-1 and TRBJ2-2, with D unclear. Germline values: CDR1 MGHRA, CDR2 YSYEKL. The CDR3 length is 16 residues. The V and J ends lost 0 bases and 1 base respectively, with 9 bases between them. CDR3 nucleotides: TGCGCCAGCAGCCAAGATAATCACAAGAACACCGGGGAGCTGTTTTTT. Protein product: CASSQDNHKNTGELFF.

Only a few counts were recorded for this clonotype. The rearrangement links TRBV5-1 to TRBJ2-5; D may be TRBD2 (5 bases). CDR1 and CDR2 (germline): SGHRS, YFSETQ. With 4 bases removed from V and 2 bases from J, the gap between germline ends came to 15 bases. This CDR3 has 15 residues. The CDR3 spells CASSPDPGYQETQYF. For the CDR3, the DNA is TGCGCCAGCAGCCCCGACCCGGGGTATCAAGAGACCCAGTACTTC.

A few counts support this clonotype. The V and J genes are TRBV12-3 or TRBV12-4 and TRBJ2-2; D is ambiguous. Trimming cost V 6 bases and J 6 bases, with 20 bases left between them. The CDR3 sequence is 16 residues long. In DNA, the CDR3 is TGTGCCAGCAGCTTTCGTGCCGGCCCTAACCCCGGGGAGCTGTTTTTT. Its translation: CASSFRAGPNPGELFF.

This clonotype was picked up a small number of times. This chain connects TRBV5-4 to TRBJ2-1, with D possibly being TRBD2 (5 bases). The V end lost 3 bases, the J end lost 5 bases, and 18 bases lay between the germline ends. The CDR3 has 16 amino acids. The germline CDR1 and CDR2 sequences are SGHNT and YYREEE (reference sequence). CDR3 loop: CASSYLRDLGDNEQFF. In nucleotides, the CDR3 is TGTGCCAGCAGCTATCTTCGGGATCTGGGTGACAATGAGCAGTTCTTC.

This clonotype was recorded a few times. V and J are TRBV24-1 and TRBJ2-3; possible D gene TRBD1, 6 bases. Trimming stripped 5 bases from V and 2 bases from J, with 13 bases between. There are 15 residues in the CDR3. Germline CDR1 is KGHDR and CDR2 is SFDVKD. CDR3 nucleotides: TGTGCCACCAGTGCCCGTGGACAGCACACAGATACGCAGTATTTT. This encodes CATSARGQHTDTQYF.

This clonotype was seen at least ten times. The V gene is TRBV5-1, the J gene TRBJ2-3, with a weak D call TRBD1 (6 bases). The length of the CDR3 is 14 residues. CDR1 and CDR2 (germline): SGHRS, YFSETQ. V lost 1 base and J lost 3, with 9 bases in between. Written as DNA, the CDR3 is TGCGCCAGCAGCTTGCAGGGGCGGACAGATACGCAGTATTTT. Translation: CASSLQGRTDTQYF.

The rearrangement uses TRBV10-3 and TRBJ2-5; 8 bases fit TRBD1. The germline CDR1 and CDR2 sequences are ENHRY and SYGVKD. CDR3 length: 14 residues. The ends lost 5 bases at V and 2 bases at J; junction bases unmatched: 4. For the CDR3, the DNA is TGTGCCATCAGTACAGGGGGGCCTCAAGAGACCCAGTACTTC. Translated: CAISTGGPQETQYF.

This clonotype was counted a few times. The V gene is TRBV12-3 or TRBV12-4, the J gene TRBJ2-7; weak D call: TRBD1 (6 bases). There are 11 residues in the CDR3. Trimming pared 4 bases from V and 7 bases from J, leaving 8 bases between. The CDR3 DNA follows: TGTGCCAGCAGTTCAGGGGAAGAGCAGTACTTC. Its protein product is CASSSGEEQYF.

A few counts support this clonotype. The chain joins TRBV7-9 to TRBJ2-2; D may be TRBD1 (5 bases). The germline gives CDR1 SEHNR, CDR2 FQNEAQ (reference sequence). CDR3 length: 16 amino acids. Between the trimmed V and J ends, which lost 1 base and 0 bases, there was a span of 9 bases. CDR3 protein: CASSLGVTANTGELFF. As DNA, the CDR3 is TGTGCCAGCAGCTTAGGAGTGACAGCGAACACCGGGGAGCTGTTTTTT.

The chain uses TRBV5-1 and TRBJ2-3; 10 positions match TRBD2. Trimming cost V 2 bases and J 2 bases; bases outside gene matches: 2. This CDR3 comprises 15 residues. Germline CDR1 and CDR2: SGHRS and YFSETQ. The chain's CDR3 is CASSFSGRPTDTQYF. DNA for the CDR3: TGCGCCAGCAGCTTTAGCGGGAGGCCCACAGATACGCAGTATTTT.

This clonotype appeared a few times. This rearrangement joins TRBV7-9 to TRBJ2-1; D may be TRBD1 or TRBD2 (5 bases each). CDR1 and CDR2 from the germline V gene are SEHNR and FQNEAQ (reference sequence). The CDR3 covers 14 residues. Trimming shortened V by 1 base and J by 9 bases, and 13 bases separated the two germline ends. For the CDR3, the DNA is TGTGCCAGCAGCTTAGGCCCCGAGGGGTTTGAGCAGTTCTTC. Translating gives CASSLGPEGFEQFF. Full variable domain (missing parts from reference TRBV7-9 and TRBJ2-1): DTGVSQNPRHKITKRGQNVTFRCDPISEHNRLYWYRQTLGQGPEFLTYFQNEAQLEKSRLLSDRFSAERPKGSFSTLEIQRTEQGDSAMYLCASSLGPEGFEQFFGPGTRLTVL.

The rearrangement links TRBV7-9 to TRBJ2-4, with a tentative D call TRBD2 (6 bases). With 5 bases removed from V and 7 bases from J, the gap between germline ends came to 18 bases. This CDR3 comprises 15 residues. Germline CDR1 SEHNR, CDR2 FQNEAQ (reference sequence). In DNA, the CDR3 is TGTGCCAGCAGCCAGTCCGGGGACTGGGGTAACATTCAGTACTTC. This sequence encodes CASSQSGDWGNIQYF.

V usage is TRBV29-1 and J usage is TRBJ1-6; 8 positions match TRBD1. Germline CDR1 and CDR2: SQVTM and ANQGSEA. The CDR3 consists of 17 residues. V gave up 2 bases and J gave up 0 bases; unmatched junction bases: 6. CDR3 sequence: CSVEPTGGSSYNSPLHF. The CDR3, as DNA: TGCAGCGTTGAACCCACAGGGGGGAGCTCCTATAATTCACCCCTCCACTTT.